The next 24 T cell receptor beta chains were all read from a single sample in a study of blood T cells in healthy people across ages. A sample-barcoded 5' primer and a J-beta primer mix were used in a second PCR of roughly 6 to 12 cycles. Via MiXCR, TCRdb re-called the 5' RACE reads, giving one row per CDR3 protein. The table has 1.8 million or so distinct CDR3 sequences, about 39% seen once. The specimen was blood. The receptor source for this set is a human donor in good health.

The chain is built from TRBV13 and TRBJ2-4; TRBD1 might be the D (6 bases). The CDR3 has 13 residues. Trimming stripped 5 bases from V and 13 bases from J, with 18 bases between. Germline assignment: CDR1 PRHDT and CDR2 FYEKMQ (reference sequence). CDR3 DNA: TGTGCCAGCAGCCTCAGGGGCCACAATGAGCAGTACTTC. This sequence encodes CASSLRGHNEQYF.

The rearrangement joins TRBV7-9 to TRBJ2-1; 8 positions match TRBD1. Germline values: CDR1 SEHNR, CDR2 FQNEAQ (reference sequence). This CDR3 has 14 amino acids. Losses at the gene ends were 2 bases for V and 8 bases for J; bases not matched to a gene: 5. The CDR3 spells CASSLWTGNDEQFF. The CDR3 DNA sequence: TGTGCCAGCAGCTTATGGACAGGGAACGATGAGCAGTTCTTC.

The chain couples TRBV24-1 to TRBJ2-6; tentatively, D is TRBD1 (5 bases). Germline CDR1 and CDR2: KGHDR and SFDVKD. CDR3 length: 15 amino acids. Trimming removed 6 bases at V and 2 bases at J, with 10 bases between. CDR3 region: CATSQQATGANVLTF. As DNA, the CDR3 is TGTGCCACCAGTCAACAGGCGACTGGGGCCAACGTCCTGACTTTC.

The V and J genes are TRBV7-2 and TRBJ1-2, with D uncertain. The V and J ends lost 4 bases and 1 base respectively, with 10 bases between them. The CDR3 is 14 amino acids. Germline values: CDR1 SGHTA, CDR2 FQGNSA. This CDR3 reads CASSSNLGNYGYTF. CDR3 DNA: TGTGCCAGCAGCTCCAACCTGGGTAACTATGGCTACACCTTC.

This clonotype was counted a few times. The chain uses TRBV27 and TRBJ2-5; possibly TRBD1 or TRBD2 for D (6 bases each). V was trimmed by 5 bases and J by 2 bases, leaving 21 bases between them. Germline-derived CDR1 and CDR2 are MNHEY and SMNVEV (reference sequence). The CDR3 contains 17 residues. CDR3 coding DNA: TGTGCCAGCAGTCCAAGTTGGGGGGACAAGACTCAAGAGACCCAGTACTTC. This translates into CASSPSWGDKTQETQYF.

The genes are TRBV7-2 and TRBJ2-2; maybe TRBD1 (6 bases). Per germline, CDR1 SGHTA and CDR2 FQGNSA. The CDR3 contains 15 residues. V dropped 5 bases and J dropped 6 bases, with 16 bases sitting between them. CDR3 loop: CASSPQGVGAGELFF. As DNA, the CDR3 is TGTGCCAGCAGCCCACAGGGCGTTGGTGCCGGGGAGCTGTTTTTT.

As to this clonotype: One end of the junction fails to match germline, which may point to a read error. The J gene is TRBJ1-6, the V gene TRBV13, with unresolved D. Germline V gene sequence: CDR1 PRHDT, CDR2 FYEKMQ (reference sequence). The CDR3 has 16 residues. CDR3 sequence: CANSLHGSSYNSPLHF. In DNA, the CDR3 is TGCGCCAACAGCTTACACGGGAGCTCCTATAATTCACCCCTCCACTTT.

V and J are TRBV12-5 and TRBJ2-7; D unresolved. The V gene lost 6 bases and the J gene lost 6 bases, with 15 bases spanning the gap. The CDR3 contains 13 residues. Germline CDR1 and CDR2: LGHNT and FRNRAP. CDR3 coding DNA: TGTGCTAGTGGCCTGACATCGGTGGGCGAGCAGTACTTC. Residues: CASGLTSVGEQYF.

This clonotype was counted a few times. The chain has TRBV7-2 and TRBJ2-3; D is ambiguous. Germline V CDR1 and CDR2: SGHTA, FQGNSA. The V and J ends lost 4 bases and 1 base respectively, with 9 bases between them. This CDR3 has 14 residues. This CDR3 reads CASSSLSGTDTQYF. The CDR3 bases are TGTGCCAGCAGCTCCCTGAGCGGCACAGATACGCAGTATTTT.

This clonotype showed up many times. The chain has TRBV7-9 and TRBJ2-7; no reliable D call. The germline gives CDR1 SEHNR, CDR2 FQNEAQ (reference sequence). The CDR3 covers 13 residues. Trimming removed 4 bases at V and 0 bases at J, with 7 bases between. For the CDR3, the DNA is TGTGCCAGCAGCTCCTTGGGCTCCTACGAGCAGTACTTC. Translated: CASSSLGSYEQYF.

The chain's CDR3 is CSAKEGAKNIQFF. The CDR3 DNA is TGCAGTGCTAAGGAGGGGGCCAAAAACATTCAGTTCTTC. The V call is TRBV20-1, the J call TRBJ2-4; possible D gene TRBD1, 7 bases. The J call may be incorrect, as the DNA end agrees better with TRBJ2-1. This CDR3 comprises 13 residues. The germline V gene has CDR1 DFQATT and CDR2 SNEGSKA (reference sequence).

This clonotype was seen a few times. The V and J genes are TRBV20-1 and TRBJ2-3; D gene ambiguous. Germline V CDR1 and CDR2: DFQATT, SNEGSKA (reference sequence). V shed 1 base and J shed 2 bases, with 4 bases lying between them. The CDR3 runs 12 residues. CDR3 amino acids: CSARVPTDTQYF. The CDR3, as DNA: TGCAGTGCTAGAGTTCCCACAGATACGCAGTATTTT.

This chain joins TRBV2 and TRBJ2-4; no firm D call. From germline, CDR1 is SNHLY and CDR2 FYNNEI. V was pared by 8 bases and J by 5 bases, with 10 bases between. This CDR3 has 12 residues. CDR3 in DNA: TGTGCCAGCTATCAGACCCAAAACATTCAGTACTTC. Protein: CASYQTQNIQYF.

This clonotype occurred a few times. The rearrangement links TRBV7-2 to TRBJ2-5; D is ambiguous. V lost 6 bases and J lost 6, with 20 bases in between. CDR1 is SGHTA, CDR2 FQGNSA, per germline. This CDR3 has 15 residues. CDR3 in amino acids: CASSQDSLGPKTQYF. The CDR3 coding sequence is TGTGCCAGCAGTCAAGACTCACTCGGGCCCAAGACCCAGTACTTC.

This clonotype occurred a few times. V is TRBV10-3 and J is TRBJ2-5; D call uncertain. This CDR3 region has 14 residues. V gave up 3 bases and J gave up 5 bases, with 13 bases separating them. Germline V gene data show CDR1 as ENHRY and CDR2 as SYGVKD. Written as DNA, the CDR3 is TGTGCCATCAGTGATGTCTCACCTGGGGAGACCCAGTACTTC. This encodes CAISDVSPGETQYF.

This clonotype was recorded many times. J is TRBJ2-1 and V is TRBV12-3 or TRBV12-4; D not resolved. The CDR3 is made up of 11 amino acids. V lost 8 bases and J lost 10, with 12 bases in between. The CDR3 bases are TGTGCCAGCTCCTCCCTTTTAGAGCAGTTCTTC. Its translation: CASSSLLEQFF.

In its sample, this clonotype was seen a few times. The CDR3: CASSYGPLARGETQYF. CDR3 DNA sequence: TGTGCCAGCAGTTACGGGCCCTTGGCAAGAGGGGAGACCCAGTACTTC. J is TRBJ2-5 and V is TRBV6-6, with D possibly matching TRBD2 (5 bases). The CDR3 consists of 16 residues. V was trimmed by 2 bases and J by 5 bases, leaving 18 bases between them. The V gene's germline CDR1 is MNHNY and CDR2 SVGAGI (reference sequence).

This chain links TRBV29-1 with TRBJ2-1; the match to TRBD1 covers 7 bases. Germline CDR1 reads SQVTM; CDR2 reads ANQGSEA. The CDR3 extends over 13 amino acids. With 4 bases clipped from V and 8 bases from J, the junction kept 8 bases outside the gene matches. The CDR3 bases are TGCAGCGTTGCAAGGGACAGTAGCGATGAGCAGTTCTTC. Protein product: CSVARDSSDEQFF.

This clonotype has a single count. The chain joins TRBV20-1 to TRBJ2-3; D gene uncertain. V gave up 6 bases and J gave up 3 bases, with 13 bases separating them. This CDR3 spans 13 amino acids. CDR1 and CDR2 (germline): DFQATT, SNEGSKA (reference sequence). The CDR3 spells CSARSSLTDTQYF. The CDR3 DNA reads as TGCAGTGCCCGATCAAGTCTTACAGATACGCAGTATTTT.

The V and J genes are TRBV6-6 and TRBJ2-5; TRBD2 might be the D (5 bases). The CDR3 spans 13 residues. The V gene's germline CDR1 is MNHNY and CDR2 SVGAGI (reference sequence). Trimming took 6 bases from V and 11 from J, leaving 19 bases between them. The CDR3 protein is CASSSDLTPGQYF. DNA for the CDR3: TGTGCCAGCAGCTCCGACCTTACCCCGGGGCAGTACTTC.

Regarding this clonotype: A much larger clone lies one base from this, so it may be a read error. This chain connects TRBV29-1 to TRBJ2-5; no firm D call. Germline CDR1 SQVTM, CDR2 ANQGSEA. This CDR3 contains 13 residues. CDR3: CSIEPFGAETQYF. CDR3 coding DNA: TGCAGCATTGAACCATTTGGCGCTGAGACCCAGTACTTC.

The rearrangement links TRBV18 to TRBJ1-1, with D possibly TRBD1 on 5 matching bases. Germline assignment: CDR1 KGHSH and CDR2 LQKENI. The CDR3 has 13 amino acids. Trimming took 3 bases from V and 7 from J, leaving 12 bases between them. CDR3 loop: CASSPRAGLEAFF. The CDR3 bases are TGTGCCAGCTCACCTAGGGCAGGGCTTGAAGCTTTCTTT.

The genes are TRBV6-1 and TRBJ1-2; 7 bases fit TRBD1. CDR3 length equals 17 residues. CDR1 is MNHNS and CDR2 is SASEGT in the germline V gene. Germline trimming cut 6 bases from V and 0 bases from J; bases unmatched to any gene: 13. The CDR3 DNA follows: TGTGCCAGCAGGTCGACAGGGCACTCGGACTCTAACTATGGCTACACCTTC. Its translation: CASRSTGHSDSNYGYTF.

In its sample, this clonotype was seen once. The V and J genes are TRBV20-1 and TRBJ2-7; the match to TRBD1 covers 9 bases. The CDR3 totals 15 residues. Germline V gene sequence: CDR1 DFQATT, CDR2 SNEGSKA (reference sequence). V shed 5 bases, J shed 4 bases, and the junction held 12 bases outside the gene matches. The CDR3 coding sequence is TGCAGTGCTTATTTTTCCGGGACAGGGACGTACGAGCAGTACTTC. It codes for CSAYFSGTGTYEQYF.